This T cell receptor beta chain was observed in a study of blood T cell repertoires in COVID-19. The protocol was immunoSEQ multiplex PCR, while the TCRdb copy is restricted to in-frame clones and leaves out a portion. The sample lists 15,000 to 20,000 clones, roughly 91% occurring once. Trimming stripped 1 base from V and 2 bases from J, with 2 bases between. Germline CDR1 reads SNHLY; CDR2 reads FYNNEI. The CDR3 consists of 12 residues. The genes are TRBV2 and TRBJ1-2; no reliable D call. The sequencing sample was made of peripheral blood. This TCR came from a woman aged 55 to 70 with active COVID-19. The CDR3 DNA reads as TGTGCCAGCAGTGAAGTAAACTATGGCTACACCTTC. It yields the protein CASSEVNYGYTF.